These T cell receptor beta chains were read from a single sample in a study of cytomegalovirus exposure and HLA in healthy donors. Some clones are missing from TCRdb's copy, which holds only in-frame ones; the method was immunoSEQ multiplex PCR. The sample includes about 88,000 clones, 90% of them seen just once. Sequencing was performed on PBMCs. The receptors were sampled from a man aged 18 to 29 in good health and CMV-seronegative. CDR3s leave out the opening cysteine and the closing phenylalanine or tryptophan.

j_call | v_call | cdr3_aa
TRBJ2-5 | TRBV6-6 | ASSPKTRAQETQY
TRBJ1-1 | TRBV18 | ASSYGGANTEAF
TRBJ1-4 | TRBV19 | ASRDRDNEKLF
TRBJ2-7 | TRBV11-3 | ASEGSLREQY
TRBJ1-4 | TRBV5-4 | ASSPGDRGTNEKLF
TRBJ2-1 | TRBV28 | ASSYRVLSTDNEQF
TRBJ1-4 | TRBV19 | ASSIGPGNEKLF
TRBJ2-7 | TRBV11-2 | ASSVTDKY
TRBJ2-5 | TRBV11-1 | ASSRLNRETQY
TRBJ1-4 | TRBV5-4 | ASSSPGGEKLF
TRBJ2-1 | TRBV5-1 | ASSIRGTGPYNEQF
TRBJ1-3 | TRBV5-1 | ASSLEGKRTGGPRASGNTIY
TRBJ2-5 | TRBV9 | ASSWGLSRGETQY
TRBJ2-1 | TRBV7-2 | ASSETGMRNEQF
TRBJ1-5 | TRBV28 | ASLVAGTYSNQPQH
TRBJ2-2 | TRBV4-3 | ASSHQPSGDTGELF
- | TRBV28 | ASSHSTTSGYEQY
TRBJ2-1 | TRBV27 | ASSTGTEQF
TRBJ1-5 | TRBV6-5 | ASSPRTGRNQPQH
TRBJ2-3 | TRBV4-3 | ASSQNGGRMGGTDTQY
TRBJ2-4 | TRBV18 | ASSPTPGNIQY
TRBJ2-7 | TRBV6-5 | ASWAGEAYEQY
TRBJ1-1 | TRBV7-9 | ASSDYGSGNTEAF
TRBJ2-3 | TRBV27 | ASSSPGLAGVRTDTQY
TRBJ1-2 | TRBV7-2 | ASSPAAGAVNYGYT
- | TRBV7-9 | ASSPPGSYSYEQY
TRBJ2-6 | TRBV5-1 | ASSLGRGFGANVLT
TRBJ2-1 | TRBV28 | AFSSGGPYNEQF
TRBJ2-2 | TRBV2 | ASRGLAGYTGELF
TRBJ1-2 | TRBV5-1 | ASSMIGQGAGGYT
TRBJ2-1 | TRBV7-9 | SSSLEPAGTVNEQF
TRBJ2-2 | TRBV4-3 | ASSQGTSGRSRELF
TRBJ1-2 | TRBV7-6 | ASSLGGQVGGYT
TRBJ1-3 | TRBV11-3 | ASSLGGPYSGNTIY
TRBJ2-1 | TRBV4-1 | ASSHPLSGRADNEQF
TRBJ1-1 | TRBV5-6 | ASSLVTLITGTEAF
TRBJ1-2 | TRBV9 | ASSAGVVGHYGYT